The 18 T cell receptor beta chains in this list originate from one sample, sequenced in a study of control samples from healthy donors and cancer patients. Here immunoSEQ multiplex PCR was the method, and the copy in TCRdb shows in-frame clones only, minus some. This sample carries roughly 76,000 clones, just under 95% of them seen once, and the ten largest clones take approximately 4.8%. Sequencing was carried out using blood. These receptors were obtained from a woman in her late teens or twenties in good health.

The V call is TRBV7-9, the J call TRBJ2-2, with TRBD1 matching 9 bases. The CDR3 contains 16 residues. V shed 5 bases, J shed 5 bases, and the junction held 9 bases outside the gene matches. Germline CDR1 reads SEHNR; CDR2 reads FQNEAQ (reference sequence). As DNA, the CDR3 is TGTGCCAGCAGCCCGCCGGGACAGGGATTAACCGGGGAGCTGTTTTTT. It encodes CASSPPGQGLTGELFF.

The CDR3 is CSVPTDRHHYGYTF. The CDR3 DNA reads as TGCAGCGTTCCCACGGACAGGCACCACTATGGCTACACCTTC. J is TRBJ1-2 and V is TRBV29-1; 7 bases fit TRBD1. CDR3 length: 14 residues. Germline V gene sequence: CDR1 SQVTM, CDR2 ANQGSEA. V lost 5 bases, J lost 3 bases, and 9 bases stayed unmatched. Full variable domain (outside the CDR3, taken from reference TRBV29-1 and TRBJ1-2): SAVISQKPSRDICQRGTSLTIQCQVDSQVTMMFWYRQQPGQSLTLIATANQGSEATYESGFVIDKFPISRPNLTFSTLTVSNMSPEDSSIYLCSVPTDRHHYGYTFGSGTRLTVV.

The chain recombines TRBV27 with TRBJ2-7; a possible D gene is TRBD2 (5 bases). Germline V gene lookup returns CDR1 MNHEY and CDR2 SMNVEV (reference sequence). The CDR3 contains 13 residues. Trimming pared 3 bases from V and 5 bases from J, leaving 11 bases between. The CDR3 spells CASSFSGGNEQYF. The CDR3 region has the DNA TGTGCCAGCAGTTTCAGCGGTGGGAACGAGCAGTACTTC.

The CDR3 bases are TGTGCCAGCAGCCCCGGTAGGACAGGCGGTTCACCCCAGCATTTT. This encodes CASSPGRTGGSPQHF. The chain recombines TRBV6-5 with TRBJ1-5, with 7 nucleotides matching TRBD1. With V trimmed by 6 bases and J by 10 bases, 15 bases remained unmatched. Germline values: CDR1 MNHEY, CDR2 SVGAGI. The CDR3 runs 15 residues.

The J gene is TRBJ2-3, the V gene TRBV6-6; D gene unclear. CDR1 MNHNY and CDR2 SVGAGI come from the germline V gene (reference sequence). The V gene lost 5 bases and the J gene lost 6 bases, with 6 bases spanning the gap. The CDR3 runs 11 residues. Here the CDR3 DNA reads TGTGCCAGCAGTAAGGTGGATACGCAGTATTTT. It codes for CASSKVDTQYF.

The chain links TRBV15 to TRBJ1-2; D might be TRBD1 (5 bases). CDR3 length equals 19 residues. V lost 3 bases and J 4 bases, leaving 27 bases between the germline ends. CDR1 is LNHNV and CDR2 is YYDKDF in the germline V gene (reference sequence). The CDR3 sequence: CATSSRYPETGDRGYGYTF. CDR3 nucleotides: TGTGCCACCAGCAGCCGTTATCCTGAAACAGGCGACCGGGGCTATGGCTACACCTTC. Full variable domain (outside the CDR3, taken from reference TRBV15 and TRBJ1-2): DAMVIQNPRYQVTQFGKPVTLSCSQTLNHNVMYWYQQKSSQAPKLLFHYYDKDFNNEADTPDNFQSRRPNTSFCFLDIRSPGLGDTAMYLCATSSRYPETGDRGYGYTFGSGTRLTVV.

J is TRBJ2-5 and V is TRBV9; tentatively, D is TRBD2 (5 bases). Germline CDR1 SGDLS, CDR2 YYNGEE. The germline V and J ends were trimmed by 2 bases and 0 bases, with 14 bases remaining between them. This CDR3 comprises 16 residues. CDR3 DNA: TGTGCCAGCAGCGTGGCCGGAAGCGGATACCAAGAGACCCAGTACTTC. The encoded protein is CASSVAGSGYQETQYF.

The chain employs TRBV28 and TRBJ2-7; 9 bases agree with TRBD1. The CDR3 length is 16 residues. The V gene's germline CDR1 is MDHEN and CDR2 SYDVKM. The junction had 7 bases not matched to a gene; V was cut back by 3 bases and J by 1 base. Here the CDR3 reads CASSLPGTGWSYEQYF. CDR3 sequence (DNA): TGTGCCAGCAGTTTGCCCGGGACAGGGTGGTCCTACGAGCAGTACTTC. Complete variable domain (other parts from reference TRBV28 and TRBJ2-7): DVKVTQSSRYLVKRTGEKVFLECVQDMDHENMFWYRQDPGLGLRLIYFSYDVKMKEKGDIPEGYSVSREKKERFSLILESASTNQTSMYLCASSLPGTGWSYEQYFGPGTRLTVT.

The CDR3 loop reads CASSMAGRTEAFF. CDR3 nucleotides: TGTGCCAGTAGTATGGCAGGGAGAACTGAAGCTTTCTTT. The J gene is TRBJ1-1, the V gene TRBV19; tentative D call: TRBD1 (5 bases). Germline V gene lookup returns CDR1 LNHDA and CDR2 SQIVND (reference sequence). V lost 3 bases to trimming and J lost 5 bases, with 10 bases between them. The CDR3 is 13 residues long.

The genes are TRBV6-6 and TRBJ1-2; D is perhaps TRBD1 (5 bases). The ends were cut back, 5 bases at V and 2 bases at J, with 18 bases in the middle. This CDR3 comprises 16 residues. Germline CDR1 reads MNHNY; CDR2 reads SVGAGI (reference sequence). The DNA of the CDR3 is TGTGCCAGCAGTCTACGGGACGGAGCACCCAACTATGGCTACACCTTC. As protein: CASSLRDGAPNYGYTF.

This chain links TRBV5-6 with TRBJ2-3; D unresolved. Deletions cut 1 base from V and 6 bases from J, with 12 bases between. The CDR3 extends over 14 amino acids. Germline-derived CDR1 and CDR2 are SGHDT and YYEEEE. This chain's CDR3 is CASSLFIPSDTQYF. For the CDR3, the DNA is TGTGCCAGCAGCTTGTTTATCCCATCTGATACGCAGTATTTT. Drawing the rest from reference TRBV5-6 and TRBJ2-3, the complete variable domain is DAGVTQSPTHLIKTRGQQVTLRCSPKSGHDTVSWYQQALGQGPQFIFQYYEEEERQRGNFPDRFSGHQFPNYSSELNVNALLLGDSALYLCASSLFIPSDTQYFGPGTRLTVL.

This clone was detected once. V gene TRBV15 combines with J gene TRBJ2-7, with 9 bases aligning to TRBD2. Unmatched junction bases numbered 17, after V lost 6 bases and J lost 5 bases. Per the germline V gene, CDR1 is LNHNV and CDR2 is YYDKDF (reference sequence). This CDR3 is built from 17 residues. CDR3: CATSFPGGGGAIHEQYF. The CDR3 coding sequence is TGTGCCACCAGTTTTCCTGGGGGCGGGGGGGCGATCCACGAGCAGTACTTC.

The chain is built from TRBV5-1 and TRBJ1-1; tentatively, D is TRBD1 (6 bases). Germline V gene lookup returns CDR1 SGHRS and CDR2 YFSETQ. The V gene lost 0 bases and the J gene lost 3 bases, with 15 bases spanning the gap. The CDR3 has 16 amino acids. Here the CDR3 DNA reads TGCGCCAGCAGCTTGGAAGGGGGGAGGTTGTACACTGAAGCTTTCTTT. This sequence encodes CASSLEGGRLYTEAFF.

V gene TRBV2 combines with J gene TRBJ2-7, with 12 positions matching TRBD2. V shed 6 bases, J shed 0 bases, and the junction held 3 bases outside the gene matches. Germline CDR1 SNHLY, CDR2 FYNNEI. The CDR3 covers 15 residues. Here the CDR3 reads CASRRLAGDSYEQYF. Here the CDR3 DNA reads TGTGCCAGCAGACGACTAGCGGGAGACTCCTACGAGCAGTACTTC. Using reference TRBV2 and TRBJ2-7 for the parts outside the CDR3, the full variable domain is EPEVTQTPSHQVTQMGQEVILRCVPISNHLYFYWYRQILGQKVEFLVSFYNNEISEKSEIFDDQFSVERPDGSNFTLKIRSTKLEDSAMYFCASRRLAGDSYEQYFGPGTRLTVT.

The genes are TRBV2 and TRBJ2-5, with 9 positions matching TRBD1. The germline gives CDR1 SNHLY, CDR2 FYNNEI. This CDR3 is 14 amino acids long. V was clipped by 5 bases and J by 5 bases; unmatched bases: 6. In nucleotides, the CDR3 is TGTGCCAGCAGTTCACAGGGGGCCGGGGAGACCCAGTACTTC. Translation gives CASSSQGAGETQYF.

The V gene is TRBV5-1, the J gene TRBJ2-3; TRBD1 or TRBD2 may be the D gene (5 bases each). The CDR3 is made up of 16 amino acids. Trimming cost V 1 base and J 4 bases, with 16 bases left between them. Germline loops: CDR1 SGHRS, CDR2 YFSETQ. The CDR3 nucleotides are TGCGCCAGCAGCTTGCGAGGGGTCCAGCGCTCAGATACGCAGTATTTT. Its protein product is CASSLRGVQRSDTQYF.

The gene calls are TRBV7-2 and TRBJ1-2, with D maybe TRBD1 (5 bases). This CDR3 spans 14 amino acids. Trimming pared 5 bases from V and 8 bases from J, leaving 18 bases between. The germline V gene encodes CDR1 SGHTA and CDR2 FQGNSA. The CDR3 spells CASSPPRGTIGYTF. The CDR3 bases are TGTGCCAGCAGCCCCCCGAGGGGCACGATCGGCTACACCTTC.

This clone was picked up a small number of times. The chain links TRBV19 to TRBJ1-1; possible D gene TRBD1, 6 bases. Trimming stripped 5 bases from V and 1 base from J, with 14 bases between. CDR1 and CDR2 (germline): LNHDA, SQIVND (reference sequence). The CDR3 length is 15 residues. The CDR3 DNA sequence: TGTGCCAGTAGTCGCGACAGGAACTCGAACACTGAAGCTTTCTTT. The encoded protein is CASSRDRNSNTEAFF. Combining the CDR3 with reference TRBV19 and TRBJ1-1 gives the whole variable domain DGGITQSPKYLFRKEGQNVTLSCEQNLNHDAMYWYRQDPGQGLRLIYYSQIVNDFQKGDIAEGYSVSREKKESFPLTVTSAQKNPTAFYLCASSRDRNSNTEAFFGQGTRLTVV.